These 30 T cell receptor beta chains came from one sample sequenced in a study of blood T cell repertoires in COVID-19. Profiling relied on immunoSEQ multiplex PCR, and the TCRdb table lists in-frame clones only, not all of them. In the table there are some 190,000 clones, 65% to 85% of which are singletons. Sample: PBMCs or T cells enriched from blood (not recorded which). The source of these receptors is a man aged 25 to 40 with acute COVID-19.

In nucleotides, the CDR3 is TGTGCCAGCAGTTTATCGCCCCCCAGGGACTACAGGGCTAGCTCCTATAATTCACCCCTCCACTTT. Translation: CASSLSPPRDYRASSYNSPLHF. The V call is TRBV27, the J call TRBJ1-6; TRBD1 might be the D (6 bases). V was shortened by 0 bases and J by 0 bases, with 24 bases between the two germline ends. CDR1 is MNHEY, CDR2 SMNVEV, per germline (reference sequence). The length of the CDR3 is 22 residues.

The chain uses TRBV27 and TRBJ2-1; tentatively, D is TRBD2 (7 bases). CDR3 length: 16 residues. Trimming took off 6 bases at V and 5 bases at J, with 20 bases between the two ends. Germline V lookup: CDR1 MNHEY, CDR2 SMNVEV (reference sequence). CDR3 sequence: CASSLRGGGRNNEQFF. CDR3 bases: TGTGCCAGCAGCCTCCGGGGCGGGGGCCGGAACAATGAGCAGTTCTTC.

The chain recombines TRBV28 with TRBJ1-2; the D gene is possibly TRBD1 (6 bases). This CDR3 is built from 17 residues. CDR1 is MDHEN and CDR2 is SYDVKM in the germline V gene. Trimming left V 1 base short and J 3 bases short, with 18 bases between. CDR3 nucleotides: TGTGCCAGCAGTTTATACGCGACAGGAATTGGCGACTATGGCTACACCTTC. Its translation: CASSLYATGIGDYGYTF.

The CDR3 is CASRSGDTQYF. The CDR3 nucleotides read TGTGCCAGCAGGAGCGGGGATACGCAGTATTTT. The gene calls are TRBV6-4 and TRBJ2-3; TRBD2 is a possible D gene (6 bases). The germline V gene encodes CDR1 MRHNA and CDR2 SNTAGT. V dropped 6 bases and J dropped 6 bases, with 7 bases sitting between them. The CDR3 has 11 amino acids.

The chain combines TRBV6-5 with TRBJ1-1; tentatively, D is TRBD1 (5 bases). From germline, CDR1 is MNHEY and CDR2 SVGAGI. The CDR3 has 13 amino acids. Trimming stripped 6 bases from V and 5 bases from J, with 13 bases between. The CDR3 nucleotides read TGTGCCAGCAGAACACTACAGGAGACTGAAGCTTTCTTT. Encoded protein: CASRTLQETEAFF.

The V and J genes are TRBV10-3 and TRBJ1-3, with D possibly being TRBD1 (5 bases). Between the trimmed V and J ends, which lost 3 bases and 4 bases, there was a span of 13 bases. The germline CDR1 and CDR2 sequences are ENHRY and SYGVKD. The CDR3 sequence is 15 residues long. CDR3 in DNA: TGTGCCATCAGTGACCCCGTTGGGGGGGGAAACACCATATATTTT. Translated: CAISDPVGGGNTIYF.

The genes are TRBV6-5 and TRBJ2-7; TRBD1 matches 7 bases. CDR1 is MNHEY, CDR2 SVGAGI, per germline. The CDR3 contains 14 residues. Trimming cost V 4 bases and J 0 bases; bases outside gene matches: 3. CDR3 protein: CASSSGQASYEQYF. DNA for the CDR3: TGTGCCAGCAGTTCCGGACAGGCCTCCTACGAGCAGTACTTC.

This clone has a handful of counts. The chain joins TRBV4-2 to TRBJ2-2; D may be TRBD1 (5 bases). The V and J ends lost 2 bases and 1 base respectively, with 11 bases between them. The CDR3 runs to 16 residues. The germline CDR1 and CDR2 sequences are LGHNA and YNFKEQ. The CDR3 sequence is CASSQRGLENTGELFF. The CDR3 DNA reads TGTGCCAGCAGCCAAAGGGGCCTCGAGAACACCGGGGAGCTGTTTTTT.

V is TRBV5-1 and J is TRBJ1-1; TRBD1 matches at 10 bases. The CDR3 extends over 16 amino acids. V lost 4 bases, J lost 5 bases, and 11 bases stayed unmatched. Germline CDR1 reads SGHRS; CDR2 reads YFSETQ. CDR3 loop: CASSPQGQGKETEAFF. CDR3 bases: TGCGCCAGCAGCCCGCAGGGACAGGGGAAGGAAACTGAAGCTTTCTTT.

The rearrangement uses TRBV5-6 and TRBJ2-7, with 10 bases identical to TRBD1. CDR3 length: 15 residues. Per germline, CDR1 SGHDT and CDR2 YYEEEE. The junction had 6 bases not matched to a gene; V was cut back by 6 bases and J by 0 bases. CDR3 bases: TGTGCCAGCACTAGGGGACAGGGGCTCTCCTACGAGCAGTACTTC. Protein sequence: CASTRGQGLSYEQYF.

This sequence joins TRBV4-2 and TRBJ1-2; TRBD1 matches 10 bases. Trimming removed 2 bases from V and 7 bases from J; junction bases left unmatched: 10. In germline, CDR1 is LGHNA, CDR2 YNFKEQ. The CDR3 has 16 amino acids. CDR3 region: CASSQPGQGPSAGYTF. In DNA form, the CDR3 reads TGTGCCAGCAGCCAACCGGGACAGGGGCCAAGTGCTGGCTACACCTTC.

The chain couples TRBV4-1 to TRBJ1-3, with 8 bases identical to TRBD1. Germline V CDR1 and CDR2: MGHRA, YSYEKL. With 4 bases clipped from V and 4 bases from J, the junction kept 6 bases outside the gene matches. The CDR3 loop spans 15 amino acids. CDR3 sequence reads: CASSLGTGPGNTIYF. The CDR3 DNA reads as TGCGCCAGCAGCCTAGGGACAGGCCCCGGAAACACCATATATTTT.

This chain connects TRBV9 to TRBJ1-4; D is perhaps TRBD1 (5 bases). CDR3 length equals 16 residues. Germline lookup yields CDR1 SGDLS and CDR2 YYNGEE. Between the trimmed V and J ends, which lost 0 bases and 5 bases, there was a span of 14 bases. CDR3 sequence reads: CASSVVPRGENEKLFF. CDR3 in DNA: TGTGCCAGCAGCGTAGTCCCACGGGGGGAGAATGAAAAACTGTTTTTT. Full variable domain (rest looked up from reference TRBV9 and TRBJ1-4): DSGVTQTPKHLITATGQRVTLRCSPRSGDLSVYWYQQSLDQGLQFLIQYYNGEERAKGNILERFSAQQFPDLHSELNLSSLELGDSALYFCASSVVPRGENEKLFFGSGTQLSVL.

The chain joins TRBV28 to TRBJ1-2; no clear D gene. V lost 6 bases and J 8 bases, leaving 16 bases between the germline ends. The CDR3 length is 13 residues. Germline-derived CDR1 and CDR2 are MDHEN and SYDVKM. The CDR3 DNA is TGTGCCAGCAGCCTGGCTAAGTACAGAGGCTACACCTTC. Protein product: CASSLAKYRGYTF.

The CDR3 loop reads CSLLAGGVGEQFF. CDR3 sequence (DNA): TGCAGCCTCCTCGCGGGGGGGGTTGGTGAGCAGTTCTTC. The chain is built from TRBV29-1 and TRBJ2-1; 9 nucleotides line up with TRBD2. The germline CDR1 and CDR2 sequences are SQVTM and ANQGSEA. V dropped 8 bases and J dropped 9; count of bases not matched to a gene: 11. This CDR3 comprises 13 residues.

The genes are TRBV13 and TRBJ2-1; TRBD2 matches 8 bases. The V and J ends lost 3 bases and 2 bases, in that order; junction bases with no gene match: 3. CDR3 length equals 15 residues. Germline assignment: CDR1 PRHDT and CDR2 FYEKMQ (reference sequence). This CDR3 reads CASSFTAGAYNEQFF. DNA for the CDR3: TGTGCCAGCAGCTTTACAGCGGGAGCCTACAATGAGCAGTTCTTC.

At least ten counts were recorded for this clone. The gene calls are TRBV6-1 and TRBJ2-2; 8 nucleotides line up with TRBD2. The germline gives CDR1 MNHNS, CDR2 SASEGT. This CDR3 is 15 amino acids long. V was pared by 2 bases and J by 1 base, with 0 bases of the junction left unmatched. The CDR3 DNA reads as TGTGCCAGCAGTGAACTAGCGGGGAACACCGGGGAGCTGTTTTTT. Translated: CASSELAGNTGELFF.

This clone was observed a handful of times. This sequence joins TRBV11-2 and TRBJ1-1; D is undetermined. Trimming left V 3 bases short and J 1 base short, with 9 bases between. Germline CDR1 and CDR2: SGHAT and FQNNGV. The CDR3 has 14 residues. The CDR3 coding sequence is TGTGCCAGCAGCTTTCTATCCGCGAACACTGAAGCTTTCTTT. It specifies CASSFLSANTEAFF.

J is TRBJ2-1 and V is TRBV2; 12 positions match TRBD1. The CDR3 sequence is 15 residues long. After removal of 6 bases from V and 9 bases from J, the junction contained 9 bases not matched to a gene. The germline gives CDR1 SNHLY, CDR2 FYNNEI. As DNA, the CDR3 is TGTGCCAGCAGCTTACCGGGACAGGGGGCGGGTGAGCAGTTCTTC. It specifies CASSLPGQGAGEQFF.

The chain links TRBV5-1 to TRBJ1-4; D is uncertain. Between the trimmed V and J ends, which lost 4 bases and 2 bases, there was a span of 12 bases. From germline, CDR1 is SGHRS and CDR2 YFSETQ. The CDR3 is made up of 15 amino acids. As DNA, the CDR3 is TGCGCCAGCAGCACCGGAGTCGCCACTAATGAAAAACTGTTTTTT. It is translated as CASSTGVATNEKLFF.

V is TRBV6-2 or TRBV6-3 and J is TRBJ2-7; D may be TRBD1 (5 bases). The CDR3 is 15 residues long. V lost 0 bases and J 7 bases, leaving 16 bases between the germline ends. Germline V lookup: CDR1 MNHEY, CDR2 SVGEGT. CDR3 sequence reads: CASSYSSARAREQYF. CDR3 coding DNA: TGTGCCAGCAGTTACTCTTCCGCCAGGGCGAGGGAGCAGTACTTC.

This chain connects TRBV5-5 to TRBJ2-7; D uncertain. V lost 4 bases and J 2 bases, leaving 16 bases between the germline ends. In germline, CDR1 is SGHKS, CDR2 YYEKEE (reference sequence). The CDR3 extends over 15 amino acids. The CDR3 region is CASSRDTERTYEQYF. The CDR3 DNA reads TGTGCCAGCAGCCGAGACACGGAAAGGACCTACGAGCAGTACTTC.

The chain recombines TRBV29-1 with TRBJ1-5; 8 nucleotides agree with TRBD1. CDR1 and CDR2 from the germline V gene are SQVTM and ANQGSEA. The CDR3 contains 13 residues. J gave up 1 base and V 6 bases, and 2 bases lay outside the gene matches. The CDR3 DNA reads as TGCAGCGTAGGACAGGGAAGCAATCAGCCCCAGCATTTT. Translation: CSVGQGSNQPQHF.

This chain uses TRBV24-1 with TRBJ1-1; D unclear. CDR1 is KGHDR, CDR2 SFDVKD, per germline. The CDR3 extends over 12 amino acids. The ends were cut back, 5 bases at V and 9 bases at J, with 12 bases in the middle. CDR3 coding DNA: TGTGCCACCAGTGGGGCCAGCAGACAAGCTTTCTTT. As protein: CATSGASRQAFF.

J is TRBJ1-2 and V is TRBV6-6, with 12 bases aligning to TRBD1. The CDR3 consists of 16 residues. V dropped 5 bases and J dropped 7; count of bases not matched to a gene: 11. Germline CDR1 reads MNHNY; CDR2 reads SVGAGI (reference sequence). CDR3 region: CASSPTGTGGLVGYTF. The CDR3 DNA sequence: TGTGCCAGCAGTCCAACCGGGACAGGGGGCTTGGTTGGCTACACCTTC.

V and J are TRBV5-1 and TRBJ2-1, with D possibly TRBD1 on 7 matching bases. Trimming cost V 0 bases and J 9 bases, with 16 bases left between them. Germline values: CDR1 SGHRS, CDR2 YFSETQ. The CDR3 length is 15 residues. The CDR3 region is CASSLGQGGEVEQFF. The CDR3 DNA sequence: TGCGCCAGCAGCTTGGGACAGGGTGGGGAGGTTGAGCAGTTCTTC.

The rearrangement joins TRBV3-1 (or the pseudogene TRBV3-2) to TRBJ2-3; weak D call: TRBD2 (6 bases). Deletions cut 4 bases from V and 2 bases from J, with 7 bases between. In germline, CDR1 is LGHDT, CDR2 YNNKEL (reference sequence). The CDR3 contains 13 residues. CDR3 amino acids: CASSRTITDTQYF. CDR3 sequence (DNA): TGTGCCAGCAGCCGGACTATCACAGATACGCAGTATTTT.

The chain links TRBV18 to TRBJ1-3; D possibly corresponds to TRBD1 (6 bases). The CDR3 spans 15 residues. Germline V lookup: CDR1 KGHSH, CDR2 LQKENI. Trimming cost V 3 bases and J 4 bases, with 13 bases left between them. The CDR3 loop reads CASSPITGPGNTIYF. CDR3 DNA: TGTGCCAGCTCACCCATAACAGGGCCGGGAAACACCATATATTTT.

The V gene is TRBV7-2, the J gene TRBJ1-6, with 7 bases identical to TRBD1. After removal of 2 bases from V and 6 bases from J, the junction contained 4 bases not matched to a gene. The germline V gene has CDR1 SGHTA and CDR2 FQGNSA. This CDR3 region has 15 residues. CDR3 sequence (DNA): TGTGCCAGCAGCTTACTACAGGGGACTAATTCACCCCTCCACTTT. It translates to CASSLLQGTNSPLHF.

CDR3 sequence reads: CASSQQGDYGYTF. DNA for the CDR3: TGTGCCAGCAGCCAACAGGGGGACTATGGCTACACCTTC. V and J are TRBV3-1 (or the pseudogene TRBV3-2) and TRBJ1-2; TRBD1 aligns across 7 bases. CDR1 and CDR2 (germline): LGHDT, YNNKEL (reference sequence). The CDR3 runs to 13 residues. V shed 2 bases and J 3 bases; nucleotides not matched to a gene: 0.